The 22 T cell receptor beta chains below all came from one sample that was sequenced in a study of blood T cell repertoires in COVID-19 (TCRdb year 2020). The receptor library was made with the immunoSEQ multiplex PCR assay. This immuneACCESS table, as held by TCRdb, lists in-frame sequences with V and J called but not all clones. Of the missing ones, under half trace to an unresolved V gene in checked studies; the others have no known cause. The sample profile shows 75,000 to 95,000 clones; around 72% of them were found once. The ten biggest clones cover approximately 25% of the sample. Specimen: peripheral blood. These receptor sequences come from a woman aged 55-70 years in a cohort sampled during active or convalescent COVID-19.

The V gene is TRBV7-6, the J gene TRBJ2-1, with a tentative D call TRBD2 (5 bases). Deletions cut 1 base from V and 2 bases from J, with 15 bases between. Per germline, CDR1 SGHVS and CDR2 FNYEAQ. CDR3 size: 17 residues. The CDR3 DNA follows: TGTGCCAGCAGCTTAGTACTTCCGGGGATTCCCTACAATGAGCAGTTCTTC. It yields the protein CASSLVLPGIPYNEQFF.

CDR3 sequence (DNA): TGTGCCAGCCACCAGGGCAGTGGCTACACCTTC. This encodes CASHQGSGYTF. The chain combines TRBV6-5 with TRBJ1-2; the D gene is possibly TRBD1 (5 bases). This CDR3 region has 11 residues. The germline V gene has CDR1 MNHEY and CDR2 SVGAGI. Trimming shortened V by 8 bases and J by 7 bases, and 11 bases separated the two germline ends.

The V gene is TRBV30, the J gene TRBJ1-2; 7 bases fit TRBD1. J gave up 2 bases and V 3 bases, and 3 bases lay outside the gene matches. The CDR3 extends over 13 amino acids. Germline V gene data show CDR1 as GTSNPN and CDR2 as SVGIG (reference sequence). This chain's CDR3 is CAWSLTGNYGYTF. The CDR3, as DNA: TGTGCCTGGAGCCTGACAGGGAACTATGGCTACACCTTC.

This clone was found a few times. This chain uses TRBV2 with TRBJ2-2; maybe TRBD1 (7 bases). This CDR3 contains 14 residues. In germline, CDR1 is SNHLY, CDR2 FYNNEI. CDR3 in DNA: TGTGCGCTAGGACGGGCAGGGGGGACCGGGGAGCTGTTTTTT. Protein product: CALGRAGGTGELFF.

This chain joins TRBV9 and TRBJ2-5; the match to TRBD2 covers 9 bases. The V gene's germline CDR1 is SGDLS and CDR2 YYNGEE. CDR3 length: 15 residues. The V gene end was trimmed by 3 bases and the J gene end by 2 bases; junction bases not matched to a gene: 5. The CDR3 protein is CASSAGLARQETQYF. CDR3 bases: TGTGCCAGCAGCGCGGGACTAGCCCGACAAGAGACCCAGTACTTC.

The J gene is TRBJ2-2, the V gene TRBV14; D gene uncertain. The length of the CDR3 is 14 residues. Looked up from germline, CDR1 is SGHDN and CDR2 is FVKESK. Trimming removed 3 bases at V and 1 base at J, with 6 bases between. As DNA, the CDR3 is TGTGCCAGCAGCCAGTCAGGGAACACCGGGGAGCTGTTTTTT. It encodes CASSQSGNTGELFF.

This clone was observed a handful of times. V gene TRBV3-1 (or the pseudogene TRBV3-2) combines with J gene TRBJ2-7, with 7 bases identical to TRBD1. The CDR3 spans 15 residues. The germline V gene encodes CDR1 LGHDT and CDR2 YNNKEL (reference sequence). V was clipped by 1 base and J by 3 bases; unmatched bases: 6. CDR3 sequence reads: CASSQGEGGFYEQYF. CDR3 in DNA: TGTGCCAGCAGCCAAGGAGAAGGGGGCTTCTACGAGCAGTACTTC.

The CDR3 loop reads CASSKGQASSYEQYF. CDR3 nucleotide sequence: TGTGCCAGTAGCAAGGGACAGGCGAGCTCCTACGAGCAGTACTTC. The chain couples TRBV19 to TRBJ2-7, with 8 bases identical to TRBD1. The CDR3 spans 15 residues. Germline CDR1 is LNHDA and CDR2 is SQIVND (reference sequence). Trimming removed 6 bases from V and 0 bases from J; junction bases left unmatched: 7. The whole variable domain, remainder taken from reference TRBV19 and TRBJ2-7, is DGGITQSPKYLFRKEGQNVTLSCEQNLNHDAMYWYRQDPGQGLRLIYYSQIVNDFQKGDIAEGYSVSREKKESFPLTVTSAQKNPTAFYLCASSKGQASSYEQYFGPGTRLTVT.

In its sample, this clone was seen a few times. The J gene is TRBJ2-3, the V gene TRBV5-1; TRBD2 is a possible D gene (7 bases). Looked up from germline, CDR1 is SGHRS and CDR2 is YFSETQ. V lost 0 bases and J lost 3, with 14 bases in between. The CDR3 contains 16 residues. CDR3 DNA sequence: TGCGCCAGCAGCTTGGTAGTGGGGGGGCCGACAGATACGCAGTATTTT. It codes for CASSLVVGGPTDTQYF. Full variable domain (remainder filled in from reference TRBV5-1 and TRBJ2-3): KAGVTQTPRYLIKTRGQQVTLSCSPISGHRSVSWYQQTPGQGLQFLFEYFSETQRNKGNFPGRFSGRQFSNSRSEMNVSTLELGDSALYLCASSLVVGGPTDTQYFGPGTRLTVL.

The chain is built from TRBV30 and TRBJ1-2, with TRBD1 matching 7 bases. The V gene end was trimmed by 0 bases and the J gene end by 7 bases; junction bases not matched to a gene: 8. Germline-derived CDR1 and CDR2 are GTSNPN and SVGIG (reference sequence). The CDR3 loop spans 14 amino acids. CDR3 in amino acids: CAWSVRPGGRGYTF. The DNA for the CDR3 is TGTGCCTGGAGTGTACGTCCAGGGGGACGTGGCTACACCTTC.

The chain is built from TRBV27 and TRBJ2-2; 10 nucleotides line up with TRBD1. CDR1 is MNHEY and CDR2 is SMNVEV in the germline V gene (reference sequence). This CDR3 comprises 15 residues. Trimming cost V 6 bases and J 3 bases; bases outside gene matches: 4. The CDR3 DNA follows: TGTGCCAGCAGCCGGGACAGGGGATACACCGGGGAGCTGTTTTTT. Residues: CASSRDRGYTGELFF.

This chain joins TRBV21-1 and TRBJ1-5; TRBD1, the D gene given by the table, was not confirmed from the DNA. TRBV21-1 is shown as a pseudogene. The CDR3 is made up of 14 amino acids. The CDR3, as DNA: TGTGCCAGTTCACAGGGGATGAGCAATCAGCCCCAGCATTTT. This codes for CASSQGMSNQPQHF.

A remark on this clone: The junction does not match germline at one end; this may be a read error. This sequence joins TRBV7-9 and TRBJ2-4; D is unclear. Germline V CDR1 and CDR2: SEHNR, FQNEAQ (reference sequence). The CDR3 contains 12 residues. The CDR3 reads CASSLAAAEVRF. The DNA for the CDR3 is TGTGCCAGCAGCTTAGCGGCGGCCGAGGTCCGATTC.

The gene calls are TRBV19 and TRBJ1-5, with no clear D. Deletions cut 3 bases from V and 5 bases from J, with 8 bases between. Germline V gene lookup returns CDR1 LNHDA and CDR2 SQIVND (reference sequence). This CDR3 has 13 amino acids. CDR3 amino acids: CASSIRRDQPQHF. In DNA, the CDR3 is TGTGCCAGTAGTATCCGGCGGGATCAGCCCCAGCATTTT.

This clone was observed a handful of times. The chain has TRBV3-1 (or the pseudogene TRBV3-2) and TRBJ2-2; 7 nucleotides agree with TRBD2. The V and J ends lost 5 bases and 4 bases, in that order; junction bases with no gene match: 4. This CDR3 is 14 amino acids long. CDR1 and CDR2 (germline): LGHDT, YNNKEL (reference sequence). This chain's CDR3 is CASSTRGSTGELFF. CDR3 nucleotides: TGTGCCAGCAGCACGCGGGGGAGCACCGGGGAGCTGTTTTTT.

The rearrangement joins TRBV7-6 to TRBJ2-1; D is undetermined. This CDR3 contains 12 residues. Trimming left V 3 bases short and J 10 bases short, with 10 bases between. The germline V gene encodes CDR1 SGHVS and CDR2 FNYEAQ. The CDR3 region is CASSLYSEEQFF. CDR3 sequence (DNA): TGTGCCAGCAGCTTGTACTCGGAGGAGCAGTTCTTC.

This rearrangement joins TRBV10-3 to TRBJ2-7; the D gene is possibly TRBD2 (6 bases). Trimming removed 10 bases at V and 1 base at J, with 20 bases between. Germline assignment: CDR1 ENHRY and CDR2 SYGVKD. The CDR3 sequence is 15 residues long. The DNA of the CDR3 is TGTGCCACCACGGACGGTTTGGGGGGTTCCTACGAGCAGTACTTC. Encoded protein: CATTDGLGGSYEQYF.

CDR3 DNA sequence: TGTGCCACCTCTTTAGCGGGGGGAAGCTCCTACGAGCAGTACTTC. This translates into CATSLAGGSSYEQYF. The genes are TRBV10-3 and TRBJ2-7; TRBD2 agrees at 10 bases. Germline loops: CDR1 ENHRY, CDR2 SYGVKD. Trimming removed 10 bases from V and 0 bases from J; junction bases left unmatched: 9. The CDR3 totals 15 residues.

Here the CDR3 DNA reads TGTGCCACCAGTGAGGGGAGGGGACCTCAGTACTTC. Amino acid sequence: CATSEGRGPQYF. This chain uses TRBV24-1 with TRBJ2-4; 7 bases are shared with TRBD2. Germline V gene lookup returns CDR1 KGHDR and CDR2 SFDVKD. The CDR3 sequence is 12 residues long. V gave up 4 bases and J gave up 12 bases; unmatched junction bases: 5.

This clone was found many times. The chain carries TRBV28 and TRBJ2-1; tentative D call: TRBD2 (5 bases). Germline CDR1 is MDHEN and CDR2 is SYDVKM. CDR3 length: 14 amino acids. Trimming stripped 2 bases from V and 7 bases from J, with 12 bases between. The CDR3 coding sequence is TGTGCCAGCAGTTTAGAGGGAGCCCCGAATGAGCAGTTCTTC. Translation: CASSLEGAPNEQFF.

V is TRBV2 and J is TRBJ1-3; possible D gene TRBD1, 6 bases. Trimming took off 6 bases at V and 2 bases at J, with 8 bases between the two ends. Germline V lookup: CDR1 SNHLY, CDR2 FYNNEI. The CDR3 has 13 amino acids. The DNA of the CDR3 is TGTGCCAGCAGACAGGGTACTGGAAACACCATATATTTT. Amino acid sequence: CASRQGTGNTIYF.

V is TRBV7-8 and J is TRBJ2-1, with 12 bases aligning to TRBD2. Germline V CDR1 and CDR2: SGHVS, FQNEAQ. CDR3 size: 18 residues. With V trimmed by 3 bases and J by 5 bases, 11 bases remained unmatched. The DNA for the CDR3 is TGTGCCAGCAGCTTCCCGACTAGCGGGGGAAGTCTCCACAATGAGCAGTTCTTC. Protein sequence: CASSFPTSGGSLHNEQFF.